One TCR beta chain is described in this entry. The antigen is unknown. This CDR3 region has 17 residues. V was pared by 4 bases and J by 1 base, with 7 bases of the junction left unmatched. The germline gives CDR1 SGHNT, CDR2 YYREEE (reference sequence). This entry comes from a study of T cell responses to AZD1222 COVID-19 vaccine. Points from the study as a whole: Spike-specific TCR breadth and depth were elevated following two AZD1222 doses. Repertoires in all cases were sampled only once the peak T cell response had passed. There were vaccine-associated CD4 TCRs across spike, dominant at 160-218 and 743-854. Females outnumbered males among donors, who were mostly white British; clonal diversity was possibly underestimated.

Sequencing was performed with immunoSEQ multiplex PCR; in TCRdb, only in-frame clones are kept and a portion is missing. The table has about 94,000 clones, 85% seen once. V is TRBV5-4 and J is TRBJ2-3; 12 bases agree with TRBD2. The clonotype was recovered from an adult who received the AZD1222 COVID-19 vaccine. The sequencing here drew on peripheral blood, taken 28 days after the second AZD1222 dose. CDR3 residues: CASSAGLAGVGTDTQYF. CDR3 DNA: TGTGCCAGCAGCGCGGGACTAGCGGGTGTAGGCACAGATACGCAGTATTTT.